This T cell receptor (beta chain) was recorded in a study of response to subunit inactivated influenza vaccine (dated by TCRdb to between 2018 and 2020). About the full investigation: The study used deep quantitative T cell receptor repertoire profiling to track responses to a trivalent subunit inactivated influenza vaccine.

The investigation overall reported the following: The authors suggested that each seasonal influenza vaccination may recruit only a limited number of new T cells.

Taken from the germline V gene, the CDR1 and CDR2 loops are MDHEN and SYDVKM. Including the terminal cysteine and phenylalanine, the CDR3 comprises 14 residues. The entry retains the CDR3 DNA only, 42 bases that are in frame from base 1. After removal of 4 bases from V and 4 bases from J, the junction retains 4 bases not matched to a gene. Library creation used RT-PCR. The run used an Illumina HiSeq 2500. The raw public data were reprocessed by TCRdb itself: fastp quality trimming at Q25, MiXCR clonotype calling, in-frame beta chains only. Rows with a matching CDR3 protein are joined into one entry that keeps the most common DNA and genes. The sample table lists approximately 500,000 distinct CDR3 sequences, approximately 12% of them with a count of one. The top ten clonotypes cover around 13% of the sample. This clonotype was found many times. Its antigen remains unidentified. No much larger clonotype is one base removed from it; base qualities were not supplied.

The time point label on this specimen signifies: approximately 40 days after influenza vaccine administration. The sample in question was PBMCs from blood, obtained more than 35 days after vaccination. The source of this sequence is a man in his fifties who received an inactivated influenza vaccine. Donor details come from another sample of the same person, matched by shared clones. The chain is assembled from TRBV28 and TRBJ2-5, and TRBD1 aligns with 9 junction nucleotides. The CDR3 reads as follows: CASSYRGLRETQYF. The DNA sequence is as follows: TGTGCCAGCAGTTACAGGGGGCTAAGAGAGACCCAGTACTTC. Beyond the CDR3, the reference TRBV28 and TRBJ2-5 genes provide the residues; the full variable domain reads: DVKVTQSSRYLVKRTGEKVFLECVQDMDHENMFWYRQDPGLGLRLIYFSYDVKMKEKGDIPEGYSVSREKKERFSLILESASTNQTSMYLCASSYRGLRETQYFGPGTRLLVL.